The next 14 T cell receptor beta chains were all read from a single sample in a study of T cells after yellow fever vaccination. MiXCR, run by TCRdb on the 5' RACE reads, gives a single entry per CDR3 protein. The sample comprises fewer than 500,000 distinct CDR3 sequences, 18% of which are singletons, and about a sixth rests with the top ten. Sample: PBMCs, taken before the yellow fever booster vaccination. The receptors stem from a man aged 18 to 35 who received the YFV17D yellow fever vaccine.

This clonotype showed up just a few times. CDR3 sequence reads: CASRQTGTGAEQYV. The CDR3 DNA follows: TGTGCCAGCAGACAAACCGGGACAGGGGCCGAGCAGTACGTC. J is TRBJ2-7 and V is TRBV5-5; 10 positions agree with TRBD1. Germline V gene lookup returns CDR1 SGHKS and CDR2 YYEKEE (reference sequence). This CDR3 contains 14 residues. V shed 5 bases and J 6 bases; nucleotides not matched to a gene: 8.

The table lists this clonotype with many counts. The chain has TRBV12-3 or TRBV12-4 and TRBJ1-1, with TRBD1 identical over 8 bases. There are 15 residues in the CDR3. V was pared by 2 bases and J by 2 bases, with 4 bases of the junction left unmatched. For the CDR3, the DNA is TGTGCCAGCAGTTTACAGGGGGCAGGAAACACTGAAGCTTTCTTT. Encoded protein: CASSLQGAGNTEAFF.

J is TRBJ1-6 and V is TRBV6-5; D is possibly TRBD1 (6 bases). CDR3 size: 14 residues. Germline V CDR1 and CDR2: MNHEY, SVGAGI. V shed 6 bases and J shed 8 bases, with 14 bases lying between them. CDR3 coding DNA: TGTGCCAGCAGCCACGGGCAGGGGCATTCACCCCTCCACTTT. Its protein product is CASSHGQGHSPLHF.

In this sample, this clonotype turned up many times. CDR3 nucleotides: TGTGCCAGCAGCAACGGGGGGGCCTACCAAGAGACCCAGTACTTC. It is translated as CASSNGGAYQETQYF. The J gene is TRBJ2-5, the V gene TRBV6-5; 8 bases fit TRBD2. Germline V gene lookup returns CDR1 MNHEY and CDR2 SVGAGI. V lost 6 bases to trimming and J lost 0 bases; unmatched junction nucleotides: 6. The CDR3 spans 15 residues.

This clonotype was detected many times. This chain connects TRBV5-1 to TRBJ1-1; D possibly corresponds to TRBD1 (5 bases). The germline gives CDR1 SGHRS, CDR2 YFSETQ. CDR3 size: 14 residues. V was pared by 4 bases and J by 0 bases, with 10 bases between. The CDR3 nucleotides read TGCGCCAGCAGCGCCGGGACGCTGAACACTGAAGCTTTCTTT. It specifies CASSAGTLNTEAFF.

This clonotype was detected a few times. The V and J genes are TRBV27 and TRBJ2-7; 12 bases match TRBD1. CDR3 size: 14 residues. The junction had 6 bases not matched to a gene; V was cut back by 7 bases and J by 5 bases. Looked up from germline, CDR1 is MNHEY and CDR2 is SMNVEV (reference sequence). CDR3 nucleotide sequence: TGTGCCAGCACAAACCGGGACAGGGGGCACGAGCAGTACGTC. Translating gives CASTNRDRGHEQYV.

Only a few counts were recorded for this clonotype. This chain uses TRBV3-1 with TRBJ1-5; the D gene is possibly TRBD1 (6 bases). The CDR3 consists of 15 residues. Trimming stripped 3 bases from V and 1 base from J, with 10 bases between. CDR1 and CDR2 (germline): LGHDT, YNNKEL (reference sequence). CDR3 in DNA: TGTGCCAGCAGCCAGGGGGCGCCGAGCAATCAGCCCCAGCATTTT. It yields the protein CASSQGAPSNQPQHF.

There are a few counts of this clonotype. This chain joins TRBV4-3 and TRBJ1-5; unclear D gene. This CDR3 contains 13 residues. Germline V lookup: CDR1 LGHNA, CDR2 YSLEER. The V end was cut by 5 bases, the J end by 7 bases, with 12 bases between. The CDR3, as DNA: TGCGCCAGCAGCGAACGATTTGGCCAGCCCCAGCATTTT. This translates into CASSERFGQPQHF.

The chain recombines TRBV20-1 with TRBJ1-2; 10 bases line up with TRBD1. The length of the CDR3 is 14 residues. Per the germline V gene, CDR1 is DFQATT and CDR2 is SNEGSKA (reference sequence). Germline trimming cut 3 bases from V and 5 bases from J; bases unmatched to any gene: 6. CDR3 DNA sequence: TGCAGTGCTAGCCCGGGACAGGGGATATATGGCTACACCTTC. It specifies CSASPGQGIYGYTF.

The table lists this clonotype with a few counts. The V gene is TRBV7-2, the J gene TRBJ2-1; D gene unclear. The CDR3 has 14 amino acids. The V and J ends lost 1 base and 7 bases respectively, with 11 bases between them. Germline CDR1 SGHTA, CDR2 FQGNSA. This CDR3 reads CASSLDAGVNEQFF. In nucleotides, the CDR3 is TGTGCCAGCAGCTTAGATGCTGGGGTAAATGAGCAGTTCTTC.

This clonotype was seen only a few times. This rearrangement joins TRBV12-3 or TRBV12-4 to TRBJ2-6, with D possibly matching TRBD2 (6 bases). The CDR3 has 15 residues. V gave up 3 bases and J gave up 2 bases, with 8 bases separating them. For the CDR3, the DNA is TGTGCCAGCAGTTTTTGGGGGGCTGGGGCCAACGTCCTGACTTTC. Its translation: CASSFWGAGANVLTF.

The chain couples TRBV7-2 to TRBJ2-1; 10 positions match TRBD2. The V gene end was trimmed by 2 bases and the J gene end by 8 bases; junction bases not matched to a gene: 12. The germline V gene encodes CDR1 SGHTA and CDR2 FQGNSA. The CDR3 consists of 17 residues. The CDR3 sequence is CASSLPPSGGAPDEQFF. DNA of the CDR3: TGTGCCAGCAGCTTACCCCCCAGCGGGGGGGCCCCCGATGAGCAGTTCTTC. The full variable domain, with the rest looked up from reference TRBV7-2 and TRBJ2-1, is GAGVSQSPSNKVTEKGKDVELRCDPISGHTALYWYRQSLGQGLEFLIYFQGNSAPDKSGLPSDRFSAERTGGSVSTLTIQRTQQEDSAVYLCASSLPPSGGAPDEQFFGPGTRLTVL.

The chain is built from TRBV24-1 and TRBJ1-2; D unclear. Germline-derived CDR1 and CDR2 are KGHDR and SFDVKD. Trimming took off 4 bases at V and 3 bases at J, with 17 bases between the two ends. The CDR3 extends over 16 amino acids. CDR3 DNA sequence: TGTGCCACCAGTGACTCCCCCGGAGGTAGAGACTATGGCTACACCTTC. This sequence encodes CATSDSPGGRDYGYTF.

This clonotype appeared a few times. V is TRBV20-1 and J is TRBJ1-5; TRBD1 is a possible D gene (6 bases). V was clipped by 0 bases and J by 6 bases, with 15 bases between them. The germline CDR1 and CDR2 sequences are DFQATT and SNEGSKA (reference sequence). This CDR3 comprises 15 residues. The DNA of the CDR3 is TGCAGTGCTAGAGAAGGGACTGGGGGCCCTCAGCCCCAGCATTTT. Translated, it gives CSAREGTGGPQPQHF.